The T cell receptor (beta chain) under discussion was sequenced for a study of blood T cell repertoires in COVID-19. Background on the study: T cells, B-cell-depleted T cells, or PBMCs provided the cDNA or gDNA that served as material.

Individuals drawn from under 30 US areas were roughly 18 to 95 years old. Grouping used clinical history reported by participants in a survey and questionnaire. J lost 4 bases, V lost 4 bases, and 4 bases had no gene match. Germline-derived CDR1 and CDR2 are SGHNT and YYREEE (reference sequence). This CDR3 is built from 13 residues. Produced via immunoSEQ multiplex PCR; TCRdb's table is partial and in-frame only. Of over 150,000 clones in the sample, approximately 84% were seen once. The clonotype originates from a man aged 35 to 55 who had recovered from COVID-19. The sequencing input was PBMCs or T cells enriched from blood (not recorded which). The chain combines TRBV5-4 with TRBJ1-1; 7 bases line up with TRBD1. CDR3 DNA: TGTGCCAGCAGCACAGGGGTTGGCACTGAAGCTTTCTTT. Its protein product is CASSTGVGTEAFF.